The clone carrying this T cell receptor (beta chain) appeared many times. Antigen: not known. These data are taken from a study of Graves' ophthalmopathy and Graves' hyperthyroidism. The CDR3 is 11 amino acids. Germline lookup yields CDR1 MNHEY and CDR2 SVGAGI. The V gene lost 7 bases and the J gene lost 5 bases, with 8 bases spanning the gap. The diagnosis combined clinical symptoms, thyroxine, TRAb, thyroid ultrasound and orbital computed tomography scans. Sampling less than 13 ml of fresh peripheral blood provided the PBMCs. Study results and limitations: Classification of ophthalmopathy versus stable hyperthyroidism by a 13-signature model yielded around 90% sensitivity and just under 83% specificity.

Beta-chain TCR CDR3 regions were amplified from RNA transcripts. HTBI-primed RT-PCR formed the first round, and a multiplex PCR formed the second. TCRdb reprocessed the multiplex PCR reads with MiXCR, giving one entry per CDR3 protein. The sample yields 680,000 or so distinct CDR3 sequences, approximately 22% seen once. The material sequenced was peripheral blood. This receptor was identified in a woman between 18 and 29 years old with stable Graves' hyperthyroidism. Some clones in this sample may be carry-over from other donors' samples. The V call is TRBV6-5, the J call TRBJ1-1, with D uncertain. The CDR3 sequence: CASNLGTEAFF. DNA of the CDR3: TGTGCCAGCAATCTGGGGACTGAAGCTTTCTTT.